Listed here are 27 T cell receptor beta chains from one sample, sequenced in a study of blood T cell repertoires in COVID-19. Profiling relied on immunoSEQ multiplex PCR, and the TCRdb table lists in-frame clones only, not all of them. The sample shows 150,000 to 200,000 clones, roughly nine tenths of them seen only once. Specimen: peripheral blood. The receptors derive from an older woman with COVID-19, enrolled during active disease.

The gene calls are TRBV19 and TRBJ2-5; 8 bases map to TRBD1. The CDR3 contains 15 residues. From germline, CDR1 is LNHDA and CDR2 SQIVND (reference sequence). V lost 4 bases and J lost 5; bases outside the gene matches: 9. CDR3: CASSTTGEGFETQYF. The CDR3 region has the DNA TGTGCCAGTAGTACGACAGGGGAAGGGTTCGAGACCCAGTACTTC.

The chain recombines TRBV29-1 with TRBJ1-1; possible D gene TRBD1, 6 bases. Germline V gives CDR1 SQVTM, CDR2 ANQGSEA. The V end lost 4 bases, the J end lost 2 bases, and 8 bases lay between the germline ends. CDR3 length: 12 amino acids. The CDR3 DNA is TGCAGCGTTGGGACAGTCAACACTGAAGCTTTCTTT. Protein product: CSVGTVNTEAFF.

V and J are TRBV5-6 and TRBJ2-3, with 7 bases aligning to TRBD1. V was pared by 2 bases and J by 6 bases, with 9 bases of the junction left unmatched. The CDR3 has 15 residues. Germline V gives CDR1 SGHDT, CDR2 YYEEEE. CDR3 region: CASSFFSTRGDTQYF. For the CDR3, the DNA is TGTGCCAGCAGCTTTTTCTCAACCAGGGGGGATACGCAGTATTTT.

The chain employs TRBV19 and TRBJ1-6; 7 bases fit TRBD1. The CDR3 runs to 15 residues. Trimming cost V 6 bases and J 8 bases; bases outside gene matches: 10. The germline V gene encodes CDR1 LNHDA and CDR2 SQIVND (reference sequence). CDR3 nucleotide sequence: TGTGCCAGTAGAGGCGGCGACAGGGCTGATTCACCCCTCCACTTT. It codes for CASRGGDRADSPLHF.

This clone occurred once. The chain employs TRBV19 and TRBJ1-5, with a tentative D call TRBD1 (6 bases). Germline CDR1 LNHDA, CDR2 SQIVND (reference sequence). V was cut by 8 bases and J by 6 bases, with 17 bases left in between. The CDR3 totals 14 residues. CDR3 sequence reads: CASSFGGGGQPQHF. The CDR3 DNA follows: TGTGCCAGTTCTTTCGGGGGAGGGGGTCAGCCCCAGCATTTT.

The chain employs TRBV19 and TRBJ2-7, with D perhaps matching TRBD1 (6 bases). V was trimmed by 5 bases and J by 0 bases, leaving 14 bases between them. Looked up from germline, CDR1 is LNHDA and CDR2 is SQIVND (reference sequence). The CDR3 contains 15 residues. The CDR3 is CASSLADSYSYEQYF. DNA of the CDR3: TGTGCCAGTAGTTTGGCGGACAGCTACTCCTACGAGCAGTACTTC.

The chain is built from TRBV18 and TRBJ2-2; no clear D. Between the trimmed V and J ends, which lost 0 bases and 4 bases, there was a span of 12 bases. The length of the CDR3 is 16 residues. Germline V gives CDR1 KGHSH, CDR2 LQKENI. This CDR3 reads CASSPPGRHLTGELFF. DNA of the CDR3: TGTGCCAGCTCACCACCGGGCCGCCATCTCACCGGGGAGCTGTTTTTT.

This clone came up once. The chain couples TRBV9 to TRBJ2-3; possible D gene TRBD2, 5 bases. The CDR3 runs 16 residues. V shed 0 bases and J shed 2 bases, with 13 bases lying between them. Germline CDR1 and CDR2: SGDLS and YYNGEE. The CDR3 region is CASSVVQRPTTDTQYF. The CDR3 nucleotides read TGTGCCAGCAGCGTAGTTCAGCGGCCAACCACAGATACGCAGTATTTT.

This rearrangement joins TRBV6-5 to TRBJ1-4; tentative D call: TRBD1 (5 bases). The CDR3 extends over 15 amino acids. V lost 0 bases and J 6 bases, leaving 11 bases between the germline ends. The germline V gene has CDR1 MNHEY and CDR2 SVGAGI. CDR3 protein: CASSYSSGPHEKLFF. CDR3 nucleotide sequence: TGTGCCAGCAGTTACTCGTCAGGGCCCCATGAAAAACTGTTTTTT.

The J gene is TRBJ2-2, the V gene TRBV19, with TRBD2 identical over 8 bases. V shed 3 bases and J 0 bases; nucleotides not matched to a gene: 3. This CDR3 contains 16 residues. Germline V gives CDR1 LNHDA, CDR2 SQIVND (reference sequence). CDR3 in DNA: TGTGCCAGTAGTATCGGAGCGGGAGCGAACACCGGGGAGCTGTTTTTT. Its translation is CASSIGAGANTGELFF.

The V gene is TRBV4-1, the J gene TRBJ2-1; 13 nucleotides line up with TRBD2. Germline loops: CDR1 MGHRA, CDR2 YSYEKL. The V gene end was trimmed by 2 bases and the J gene end by 10 bases; junction bases not matched to a gene: 8. The CDR3 is 16 amino acids. The CDR3 DNA reads as TGCGCCAGCAGCCAACCACTAGCGGGAGGGCTCACGGAGCAGTTCTTC. It codes for CASSQPLAGGLTEQFF.

The chain employs TRBV5-1 and TRBJ2-3, with D perhaps TRBD1 (6 bases). Germline V gene sequence: CDR1 SGHRS, CDR2 YFSETQ. This CDR3 is 14 amino acids long. The V end lost 0 bases, the J end lost 6 bases, and 11 bases lay between the germline ends. The CDR3 DNA is TGCGCCAGCAGCTTGGAGGGGGTCAGGGATACGCAGTATTTT. The encoded protein is CASSLEGVRDTQYF.

The chain recombines TRBV6-5 with TRBJ2-7, with 7 bases aligning to TRBD2. CDR1 and CDR2 (germline): MNHEY, SVGAGI. J was trimmed by 2 bases and V by 0 bases; bases with no gene match: 1. The length of the CDR3 is 14 residues. CDR3 sequence: CASSYSSGTYEQYF. The CDR3 nucleotides read TGTGCCAGCAGTTACTCAAGCGGGACCTACGAGCAGTACTTC.

The chain links TRBV24-1 to TRBJ2-2, with a possible D match to TRBD1 (6 bases). This CDR3 has 14 residues. The V gene lost 4 bases and the J gene lost 8 bases, with 13 bases spanning the gap. Per germline, CDR1 KGHDR and CDR2 SFDVKD. The CDR3 sequence is CATSDPNREGELFF. The DNA for the CDR3 is TGTGCCACCAGTGACCCAAACAGGGAAGGGGAGCTGTTTTTT.

The chain recombines TRBV2 with TRBJ1-2, with 7 positions matching TRBD1. With 4 bases clipped from V and 6 bases from J, the junction kept 5 bases outside the gene matches. Germline lookup yields CDR1 SNHLY and CDR2 FYNNEI. This CDR3 spans 13 amino acids. The CDR3 sequence is CASSVRGLDGYTF. The DNA for the CDR3 is TGTGCCAGCAGTGTTAGGGGGCTCGATGGCTACACCTTC.

The chain is built from TRBV6-6 and TRBJ1-3; 9 bases map to TRBD1. Losses at the gene ends were 4 bases for V and 4 bases for J; bases not matched to a gene: 5. The CDR3 contains 15 residues. CDR1 and CDR2 from the germline V gene are MNHNY and SVGAGI (reference sequence). This chain's CDR3 is CASSSQGTGGNTIYF. DNA for the CDR3: TGTGCCAGCAGTTCACAGGGGACAGGGGGAAACACCATATATTTT.

As to this clone: The same CDR3 is also encoded by other DNA sequences in this sample. V usage is TRBV29-1 and J usage is TRBJ1-5; 7 positions match TRBD1. The CDR3 has 13 amino acids. The junction had 2 bases not matched to a gene; V was cut back by 1 base and J by 5 bases. Germline CDR1 and CDR2: SQVTM and ANQGSEA. In DNA, the CDR3 is TGCAGCGTTGAAGGACAGGGAGATCAGCCCCAGCATTTT. Encoded protein: CSVEGQGDQPQHF.

The V call is TRBV6-2 or TRBV6-3, the J call TRBJ2-7; D not resolved. Germline assignment: CDR1 MNHEY and CDR2 SVGEGT. CDR3 length equals 14 residues. The V end lost 0 bases, the J end lost 0 bases, and 6 bases lay between the germline ends. CDR3 in amino acids: CASSYSGSSYEQYF. The CDR3 DNA is TGTGCCAGCAGTTACTCGGGCAGCTCCTACGAGCAGTACTTC.

Of note for this clone: The same CDR3 is also encoded by other DNA sequences in this sample. V and J are TRBV24-1 and TRBJ1-5, with a possible D match to TRBD1 (5 bases). The CDR3 spans 16 residues. The V end lost 4 bases, the J end lost 3 bases, and 15 bases lay between the germline ends. Germline lookup yields CDR1 KGHDR and CDR2 SFDVKD. The CDR3 loop is CATSDPGRGDNQPQHF. The CDR3 DNA reads TGTGCCACCAGTGACCCGGGACGGGGGGACAATCAGCCCCAGCATTTT.

CDR3 nucleotide sequence: TGTGCCAGCAGTTACTCGGAAGGGGCATCCTATGGCTACACCTTC. Residues: CASSYSEGASYGYTF. The chain links TRBV6-2 or TRBV6-3 to TRBJ1-2, with a tentative D call TRBD1 (5 bases). CDR1 is MNHEY, CDR2 SVGEGT, per germline. The CDR3 runs 15 residues. The V end lost 0 bases, the J end lost 4 bases, and 12 bases lay between the germline ends.

This clone was detected a few times. The chain is built from TRBV19 and TRBJ2-1; 9 bases match TRBD2. V was clipped by 3 bases and J by 6 bases; unmatched bases: 9. The CDR3 is made up of 16 amino acids. Germline loops: CDR1 LNHDA, CDR2 SQIVND (reference sequence). The CDR3: CASSIQLAGGGNEQFF. Here the CDR3 DNA reads TGTGCCAGTAGTATTCAACTAGCGGGTGGGGGCAATGAGCAGTTCTTC.

The chain joins TRBV6-6 to TRBJ2-1; TRBD2 matches 7 bases. This CDR3 is built from 14 residues. Per the germline V gene, CDR1 is MNHNY and CDR2 is SVGAGI (reference sequence). The J segment lost 9 bases and the V segment lost 6 bases, leaving 11 bases of the junction unmatched. Here the CDR3 DNA reads TGTGCCAGCAGCGGGGGGACCCTGCGGGGTGAGCAGTTCTTC. Amino acids: CASSGGTLRGEQFF.

The chain is built from TRBV5-6 and TRBJ1-3; D call uncertain. The CDR3 totals 16 residues. Germline CDR1 reads SGHDT; CDR2 reads YYEEEE. V was trimmed by 0 bases and J by 0 bases, leaving 10 bases between them. CDR3 amino acids: CASSLVHASSGNTIYF. The CDR3 region has the DNA TGTGCCAGCAGCTTGGTCCATGCGAGCTCTGGAAACACCATATATTTT.

This clone was picked up a small number of times. CDR3 nucleotides: TGCGCCAGCAGCTTGGAGATTCAGGGATCATACAATGAGCAGTTCTTC. It specifies CASSLEIQGSYNEQFF. The chain recombines TRBV5-1 with TRBJ2-1; possibly TRBD1 for D (5 bases). Germline V gene lookup returns CDR1 SGHRS and CDR2 YFSETQ. Trimming left V 0 bases short and J 4 bases short, with 14 bases between. This CDR3 is 16 amino acids long.

J is TRBJ2-7 and V is TRBV13, with TRBD1 matching over 9 bases. The germline CDR1 and CDR2 sequences are PRHDT and FYEKMQ (reference sequence). J gave up 5 bases and V 5 bases, and 19 bases lay outside the gene matches. The CDR3 extends over 18 amino acids. The CDR3 DNA follows: TGTGCCAGCAGCCCCCAAACTACCGGGACAGGGTGGGAGCACGAGCAGTACTTC. Translated: CASSPQTTGTGWEHEQYF.

This clone appeared once. The chain couples TRBV27 to TRBJ2-4; 7 nucleotides agree with TRBD1. This CDR3 spans 14 amino acids. J lost 1 base, V lost 7 bases, and 4 bases had no gene match. Germline CDR1 reads MNHEY; CDR2 reads SMNVEV (reference sequence). The CDR3 sequence is CASTDRVAKNIQYF. Here the CDR3 DNA reads TGTGCCAGCACTGACAGGGTCGCCAAAAACATTCAGTACTTC.

This clone was detected only a few times. The V and J genes are TRBV12-3 or TRBV12-4 and TRBJ2-3; D might be TRBD1 (5 bases). Trimming removed 6 bases from V and 1 base from J, with 8 bases in between. The CDR3 extends over 13 amino acids. Here the CDR3 DNA reads TGTGCCAGCAGAAAAGGGGGCACAGATACGCAGTATTTT. Translation gives CASRKGGTDTQYF.